This entry features one T cell receptor beta chain sequence. The antigen is undetermined. The assay ran at deep level. Profiling relied on immunoSEQ multiplex PCR, and the TCRdb table lists in-frame clones only, not all of them. Of roughly 1,100,000 clones in the sample, under 80% are singletons; the top ten hold over 1.3%. The sample is drawn from a study of shared clonotypes between healthy human individuals. Overall study context: Plates per donor: three CD4 naive, three CD4 memory, two CD8 naive, one CD8 memory. Study conclusions and caveats: Naive subsets typically showed greater estimated richness than memory subsets. The sampled material consisted only of blood, and tissue repertoires are likely to differ.

The J segment lost 2 bases and the V segment lost 6 bases, leaving 7 bases of the junction unmatched. This CDR3 has 15 amino acids. Looked up from germline, CDR1 is MDHEN and CDR2 is SYDVKM. This sequence was found in a man between 18 and 35 years old in good health. Material: memory CD4+ T cells sorted from blood. The subset denotes: CD45RA-negative fraction. The rearrangement uses TRBV28 and TRBJ1-5; TRBD1 aligns across 7 bases. CDR3: CASSPGGARNQPQHF. CDR3 nucleotides: TGTGCCAGCAGCCCAGGGGGGGCGCGCAATCAGCCCCAGCATTTT.